Sequencing of this T cell receptor (beta chain) was carried out in a study of cytomegalovirus exposure and HLA in healthy donors. The CDR3 runs to 14 residues. With 5 bases removed from V and 6 bases from J, the gap between germline ends came to 16 bases. CDR1 and CDR2 (germline): MDHEN, SYDVKM. This clone was seen a few times. Each donor's status was that of a healthy bone marrow donor. The PCR was carried out with 60 Vbeta primers and 13 Jbeta primers. Profiling relied on immunoSEQ multiplex PCR, and the TCRdb table lists in-frame clones only, not all of them. Of over 120,000 clones detected, 70% to 80% appear once; the ten largest clones hold about 2%.

The sequence came from a woman between 55 and 75 years old in good health and CMV-seropositive. Source material: PBMCs. The chain combines TRBV28 with TRBJ1-1; TRBD1 might be the D (6 bases). CDR3 sequence reads: CASSLRQGLSEAFF. The CDR3 DNA sequence: TGTGCCAGCAGTCTCCGGCAGGGGCTTTCTGAAGCTTTCTTT.